The 20 T cell receptor beta chains listed next were all sequenced from one sample in a study of vaccination effects on CD4 cells after COVID-19. For these receptors, no antigen is known. Measured with immunoSEQ multiplex PCR; TCRdb has only the in-frame clones, and not every one. Of some 40,000 clones listed, more than 75% are singletons. Subsequent to roughly 10 days of culture, CD4+ T cells were isolated. The sequencing used CD4+ T cells from PBMCs cultured without peptide, collected before COVID-19 vaccination. These receptors originate from a human donor who received a COVID-19 vaccine.

This chain uses TRBV5-4 with TRBJ2-1, with D possibly being TRBD1 (5 bases). Trimming left V 4 bases short and J 9 bases short, with 11 bases between. This CDR3 is 12 amino acids long. Germline loops: CDR1 SGHNT, CDR2 YYREEE (reference sequence). CDR3 DNA: TGTGCCAGCAGCACGAAGCAGGGTGAGCAGTTCTTC. It codes for CASSTKQGEQFF.

The gene calls are TRBV18 and TRBJ2-4; no reliable D call. The germline V and J ends were trimmed by 1 base and 2 bases, with 6 bases remaining between them. Germline assignment: CDR1 KGHSH and CDR2 LQKENI. The CDR3 sequence is 14 residues long. The DNA for the CDR3 is TGTGCCAGCTCACCACAGGTTTCCAAAAACATTCAGTACTTC. Its translation: CASSPQVSKNIQYF.

The CDR3 DNA is TGTGCCAGCAGCTCCTCTGGCGGAGCTAACTATGGCTACACCTTC. Translated: CASSSSGGANYGYTF. The V and J genes are TRBV7-2 and TRBJ1-2; D gene unclear. The V end lost 4 bases, the J end lost 0 bases, and 12 bases lay between the germline ends. CDR3 length: 15 residues. Germline V gene sequence: CDR1 SGHTA, CDR2 FQGNSA.

The rearrangement joins TRBV6-5 to TRBJ1-6, with a possible D match to TRBD1 (5 bases). Trimming removed 7 bases at V and 5 bases at J, with 15 bases between. Germline CDR1 reads MNHEY; CDR2 reads SVGAGI. The CDR3 runs 15 residues. The CDR3 coding sequence is TGTGCCAGCACCCCCGGGGGAAGGAATAATTCACCCCTCCACTTT. Its protein product is CASTPGGRNNSPLHF.

The chain has TRBV7-2 and TRBJ1-5, with no clear D. The CDR3 runs 16 residues. Germline-derived CDR1 and CDR2 are SGHTA and FQGNSA. Between the trimmed V and J ends, which lost 6 bases and 2 bases, there was a span of 17 bases. DNA of the CDR3: TGTGCCAGCAGACTAAGTGCTGGGGTTGGCAATCAGCCCCAGCATTTT. Residues: CASRLSAGVGNQPQHF. The variable domain in full, with the rest retrieved from reference TRBV7-2 and TRBJ1-5, is GAGVSQSPSNKVTEKGKDVELRCDPISGHTALYWYRQSLGQGLEFLIYFQGNSAPDKSGLPSDRFSAERTGGSVSTLTIQRTQQEDSAVYLCASRLSAGVGNQPQHFGDGTRLSIL.

The chain combines TRBV19 with TRBJ2-7; a possible D gene is TRBD2 (5 bases). Looked up from germline, CDR1 is LNHDA and CDR2 is SQIVND (reference sequence). The V end lost 6 bases, the J end lost 4 bases, and 16 bases lay between the germline ends. The CDR3 length is 14 residues. In DNA, the CDR3 is TGTGCCAGTAGGACGGACTTGGGAGTTTACGAGCAGTACGTC. This translates into CASRTDLGVYEQYV.

V and J are TRBV12-5 and TRBJ2-7; D perhaps matches TRBD1 (6 bases). The V end lost 6 bases, the J end lost 2 bases, and 26 bases lay between the germline ends. The CDR3 contains 18 residues. CDR1 LGHNT and CDR2 FRNRAP come from the germline V gene. The CDR3 DNA sequence: TGTGCTAGTGGGAACGCTGTTGACAGGTTAGAAATCCCCTACGAGCAGTACGTC. Encoded protein: CASGNAVDRLEIPYEQYV.

The chain recombines TRBV7-2 with TRBJ1-2; tentatively, D is TRBD1 (6 bases). The CDR3 consists of 17 residues. Deletions cut 1 base from V and 2 bases from J, with 17 bases between. Germline loops: CDR1 SGHTA, CDR2 FQGNSA. The CDR3 DNA reads as TGTGCCAGCAGCTTAGGTTCAGGGGCAGGGCAAAACTATGGCTACACCTTC. It specifies CASSLGSGAGQNYGYTF.

This sequence joins TRBV6-2 or TRBV6-3 and TRBJ1-6; D is uncertain. The CDR3 is 16 residues long. The V gene's germline CDR1 is MNHEY and CDR2 SVGEGT. Trimming cost V 5 bases and J 8 bases, with 19 bases left between them. The CDR3 sequence: CASSQAPRGGDSPLHF. CDR3 nucleotides: TGTGCCAGCAGTCAGGCCCCACGGGGTGGGGATTCACCCCTCCACTTT.

The chain recombines TRBV2 with TRBJ1-2; D gene unclear. In germline, CDR1 is SNHLY, CDR2 FYNNEI. V dropped 6 bases and J dropped 2 bases, with 10 bases sitting between them. The CDR3 has 13 residues. The CDR3: CASRVLQNYGYTF. The CDR3 DNA is TGTGCCAGCAGGGTCTTACAAAACTATGGCTACACCTTC.

The chain employs TRBV4-1 and TRBJ2-5; no reliable D call. The CDR3 has 14 amino acids. V lost 1 base and J lost 1, with 7 bases in between. CDR1 is MGHRA, CDR2 YSYEKL, per germline. This CDR3 is CASSQGGTQETQYF. Here the CDR3 DNA reads TGCGCCAGCAGCCAAGGGGGAACCCAAGAGACCCAGTACTTC.

This chain joins TRBV7-2 and TRBJ1-4; the match to TRBD1 covers 8 bases. There are 14 residues in the CDR3. With V trimmed by 6 bases and J by 3 bases, 3 bases remained unmatched. Germline V lookup: CDR1 SGHTA, CDR2 FQGNSA. The CDR3 reads CASRMTGANEKLFF. The CDR3 coding sequence is TGTGCCAGCAGGATGACAGGGGCTAATGAAAAACTGTTTTTT. Using reference TRBV7-2 and TRBJ1-4 for the parts outside the CDR3, the full variable domain is GAGVSQSPSNKVTEKGKDVELRCDPISGHTALYWYRQSLGQGLEFLIYFQGNSAPDKSGLPSDRFSAERTGGSVSTLTIQRTQQEDSAVYLCASRMTGANEKLFFGSGTQLSVL.

This clone was counted a single time. The chain joins TRBV9 to TRBJ2-1; D may be TRBD2 (5 bases). From germline, CDR1 is SGDLS and CDR2 YYNGEE. V was clipped by 0 bases and J by 0 bases, with 7 bases between them. This CDR3 comprises 15 residues. Here the CDR3 reads CASSVALDSYNEQFF. As DNA, the CDR3 is TGTGCCAGCAGCGTAGCACTAGACTCCTACAATGAGCAGTTCTTC.

The chain carries TRBV7-2 and TRBJ2-3, with D perhaps TRBD2 (6 bases). This CDR3 contains 16 residues. With 2 bases removed from V and 4 bases from J, the gap between germline ends came to 16 bases. The germline gives CDR1 SGHTA, CDR2 FQGNSA. This chain's CDR3 is CASSLSSSGPADTQYF. CDR3 in DNA: TGTGCCAGCAGCTTAAGCTCCAGCGGGCCCGCAGATACGCAGTATTTT.

The chain joins TRBV10-2 to TRBJ2-7, with D perhaps matching TRBD1 (5 bases). The germline CDR1 and CDR2 sequences are WSHSY and SAAADI. Between the trimmed V and J ends, which lost 0 bases and 1 base, there was a span of 7 bases. The length of the CDR3 is 14 residues. The CDR3 spells CASSESPGSYEQYV. The CDR3 DNA follows: TGCGCCAGCAGTGAGTCTCCAGGGTCCTACGAGCAGTACGTC.

The V call is TRBV3-1 (or the pseudogene TRBV3-2), the J call TRBJ2-1; 9 nucleotides line up with TRBD2. The ends lost 3 bases at V and 6 bases at J; junction bases unmatched: 6. Germline V CDR1 and CDR2: LGHDT, YNNKEL (reference sequence). There are 15 residues in the CDR3. In DNA form, the CDR3 reads TGTGCCAGCAGCCATTCGAGCGGGGGGTTCAATGAGCAGTTCTTC. Translated, it gives CASSHSSGGFNEQFF.

J is TRBJ1-2 and V is TRBV12-5; the D gene is possibly TRBD1 (5 bases). Trimming removed 4 bases from V and 5 bases from J, with 11 bases in between. This CDR3 is built from 13 residues. Per germline, CDR1 LGHNT and CDR2 FRNRAP. The DNA of the CDR3 is TGTGCTAGTGGTTACGGGACGGGGTATGGCTACACCTTC. It is translated as CASGYGTGYGYTF. Complete variable domain (other parts from reference TRBV12-5 and TRBJ1-2): DARVTQTPRHKVTEMGQEVTMRCQPILGHNTVFWYRQTMMQGLELLAYFRNRAPLDDSGMPKDRFSAEMPDATLATLKIQPSEPRDSAVYFCASGYGTGYGYTFGSGTRLTVV.

There are a few counts of this clone. The V and J genes are TRBV5-1 and TRBJ2-3, with D possibly TRBD1 on 7 matching bases. CDR1 is SGHRS, CDR2 YFSETQ, per germline. The CDR3 spans 15 residues. V was trimmed by 3 bases and J by 5 bases, leaving 16 bases between them. CDR3 amino acids: CASSSWGRGEDTQYF. DNA for the CDR3: TGCGCCAGCAGCTCCTGGGGCAGGGGGGAAGATACGCAGTATTTT.

This clone occurred once. This rearrangement joins TRBV10-2 to TRBJ2-3, with D unclear. The CDR3 covers 12 residues. Looked up from germline, CDR1 is WSHSY and CDR2 is SAAADI. The V end lost 3 bases, the J end lost 8 bases, and 9 bases lay between the germline ends. As DNA, the CDR3 is TGCGCCAGCAGTGAATTAGGATCTACGCAGTATTTT. Translating it yields CASSELGSTQYF.

The rearrangement joins TRBV18 to TRBJ1-3; TRBD1 might be the D (6 bases). Trimming stripped 6 bases from V and 0 bases from J, with 12 bases between. The CDR3 is made up of 15 amino acids. Germline V gives CDR1 KGHSH, CDR2 LQKENI. The CDR3 protein is CASSGTSYSGNTIYF. The CDR3 DNA sequence: TGTGCCAGCTCCGGGACATCATACTCTGGAAACACCATATATTTT.